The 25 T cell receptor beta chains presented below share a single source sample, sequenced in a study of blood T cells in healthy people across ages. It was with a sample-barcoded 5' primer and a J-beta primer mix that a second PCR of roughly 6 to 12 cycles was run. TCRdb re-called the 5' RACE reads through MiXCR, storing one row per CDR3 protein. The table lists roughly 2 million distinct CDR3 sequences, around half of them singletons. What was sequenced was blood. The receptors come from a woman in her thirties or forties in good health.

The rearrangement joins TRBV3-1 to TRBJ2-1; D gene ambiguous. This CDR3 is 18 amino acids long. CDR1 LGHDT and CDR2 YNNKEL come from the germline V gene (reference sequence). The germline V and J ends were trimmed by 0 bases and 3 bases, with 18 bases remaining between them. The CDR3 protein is CASSQEHLGPDFYNEQFF. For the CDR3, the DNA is TGTGCCAGCAGCCAAGAACATCTAGGGCCAGACTTCTACAATGAGCAGTTCTTC.

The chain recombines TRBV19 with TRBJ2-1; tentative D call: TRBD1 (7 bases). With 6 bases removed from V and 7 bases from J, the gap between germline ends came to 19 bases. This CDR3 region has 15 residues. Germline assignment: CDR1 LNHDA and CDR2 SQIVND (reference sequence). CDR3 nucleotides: TGTGCCAGTAGAAGGGGGGACAGAGGCGGTAATGAGCAGTTCTTC. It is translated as CASRRGDRGGNEQFF.

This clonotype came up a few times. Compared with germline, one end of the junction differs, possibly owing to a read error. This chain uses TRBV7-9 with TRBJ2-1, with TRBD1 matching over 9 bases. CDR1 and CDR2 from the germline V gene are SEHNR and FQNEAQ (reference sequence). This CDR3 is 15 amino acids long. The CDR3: CASSLGQGFFDEQFF. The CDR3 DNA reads TGTGCCAGCAGTTTAGGACAGGGGTTTTTTGATGAGCAGTTCTTC.

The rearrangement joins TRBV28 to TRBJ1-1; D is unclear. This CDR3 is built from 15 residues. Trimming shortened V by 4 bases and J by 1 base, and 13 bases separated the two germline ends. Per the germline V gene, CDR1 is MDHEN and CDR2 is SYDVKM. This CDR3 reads CASSCGSERNTEAFF. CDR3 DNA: TGTGCCAGCAGTTGCGGGTCCGAGCGGAACACTGAAGCTTTCTTT.

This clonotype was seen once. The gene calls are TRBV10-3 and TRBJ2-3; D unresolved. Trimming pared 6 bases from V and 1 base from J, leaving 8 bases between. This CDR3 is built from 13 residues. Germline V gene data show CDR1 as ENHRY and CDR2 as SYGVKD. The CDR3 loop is CAIRMDGTDTQYF. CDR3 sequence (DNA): TGTGCCATCAGGATGGACGGCACAGATACGCAGTATTTT.

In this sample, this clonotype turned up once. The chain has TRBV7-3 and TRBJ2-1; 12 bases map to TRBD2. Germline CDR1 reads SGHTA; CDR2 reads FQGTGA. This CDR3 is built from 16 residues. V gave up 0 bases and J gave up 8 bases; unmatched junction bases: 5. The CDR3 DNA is TGTGCCAGCAGCTTAACGGCGCTAGCGGGAGGGTATGAGCAGTTCTTC. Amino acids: CASSLTALAGGYEQFF.

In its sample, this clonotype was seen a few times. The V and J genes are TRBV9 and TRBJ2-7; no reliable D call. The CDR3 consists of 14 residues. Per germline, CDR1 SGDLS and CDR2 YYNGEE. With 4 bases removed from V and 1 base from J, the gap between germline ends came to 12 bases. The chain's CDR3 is CASSIHLSSYEQYF. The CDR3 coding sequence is TGTGCCAGCAGCATACATCTCAGTTCCTACGAGCAGTACTTC.

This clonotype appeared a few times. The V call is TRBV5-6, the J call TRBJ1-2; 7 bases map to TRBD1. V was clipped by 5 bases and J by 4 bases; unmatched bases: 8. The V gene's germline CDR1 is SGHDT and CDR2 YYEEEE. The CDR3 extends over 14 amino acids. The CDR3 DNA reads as TGTGCCAGCAGACCGGGACAGCACTTCTATGGCTACACCTTC. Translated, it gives CASRPGQHFYGYTF. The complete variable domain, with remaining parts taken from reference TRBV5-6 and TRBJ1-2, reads DAGVTQSPTHLIKTRGQQVTLRCSPKSGHDTVSWYQQALGQGPQFIFQYYEEEERQRGNFPDRFSGHQFPNYSSELNVNALLLGDSALYLCASRPGQHFYGYTFGSGTRLTVV.

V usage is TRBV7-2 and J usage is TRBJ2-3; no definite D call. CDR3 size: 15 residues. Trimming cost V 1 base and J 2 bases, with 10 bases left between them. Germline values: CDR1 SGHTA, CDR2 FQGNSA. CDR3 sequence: CASSLVPLNTDTQYF. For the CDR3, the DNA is TGTGCCAGCAGCTTAGTACCCTTGAACACAGATACGCAGTATTTT.

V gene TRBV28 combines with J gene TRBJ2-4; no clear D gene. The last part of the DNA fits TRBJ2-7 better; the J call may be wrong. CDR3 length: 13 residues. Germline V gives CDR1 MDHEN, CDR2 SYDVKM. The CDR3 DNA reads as TGTGCCAGCAGCTACCCCCCTCGGGACGAGCAGTACTTC. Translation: CASSYPPRDEQYF.

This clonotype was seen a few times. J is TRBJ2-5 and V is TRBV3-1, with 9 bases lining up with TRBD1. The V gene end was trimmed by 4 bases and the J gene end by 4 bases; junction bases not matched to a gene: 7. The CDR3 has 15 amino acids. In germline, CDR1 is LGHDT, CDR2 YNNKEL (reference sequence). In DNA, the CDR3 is TGTGCCAGCAGCCGACAGGGGGTGATTCCAGAGACCCAGTACTTC. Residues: CASSRQGVIPETQYF.

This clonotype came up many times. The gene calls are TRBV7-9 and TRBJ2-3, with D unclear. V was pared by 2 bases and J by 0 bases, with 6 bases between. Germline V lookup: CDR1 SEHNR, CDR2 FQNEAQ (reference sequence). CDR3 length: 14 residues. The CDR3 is CASSLSLSTDTQYF. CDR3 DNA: TGTGCCAGCAGCTTATCTTTGAGCACAGATACGCAGTATTTT.

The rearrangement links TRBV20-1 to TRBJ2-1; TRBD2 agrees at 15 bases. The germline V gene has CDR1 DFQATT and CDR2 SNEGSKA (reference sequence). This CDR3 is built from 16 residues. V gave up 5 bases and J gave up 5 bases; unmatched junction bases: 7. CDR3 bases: TGCAGTGCTTCTGGACTAGCGGGGGGGCCAAACAATGAGCAGTTCTTC. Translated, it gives CSASGLAGGPNNEQFF.

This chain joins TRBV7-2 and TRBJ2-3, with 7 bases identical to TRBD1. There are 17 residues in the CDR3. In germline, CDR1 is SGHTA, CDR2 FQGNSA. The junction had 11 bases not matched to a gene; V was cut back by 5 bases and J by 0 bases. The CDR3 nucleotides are TGTGCCAGCAGCCAAAGGGGGCAGGGGGTAAGCACAGATACGCAGTATTTT. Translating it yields CASSQRGQGVSTDTQYF. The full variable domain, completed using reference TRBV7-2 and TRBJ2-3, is GAGVSQSPSNKVTEKGKDVELRCDPISGHTALYWYRQSLGQGLEFLIYFQGNSAPDKSGLPSDRFSAERTGGSVSTLTIQRTQQEDSAVYLCASSQRGQGVSTDTQYFGPGTRLTVL.

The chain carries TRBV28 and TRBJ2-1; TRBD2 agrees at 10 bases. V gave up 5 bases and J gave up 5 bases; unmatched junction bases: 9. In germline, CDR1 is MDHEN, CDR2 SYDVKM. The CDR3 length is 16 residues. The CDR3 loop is CASSTLQRGGHNEQFF. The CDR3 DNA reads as TGTGCCAGCAGTACTCTACAGCGGGGGGGACACAATGAGCAGTTCTTC.

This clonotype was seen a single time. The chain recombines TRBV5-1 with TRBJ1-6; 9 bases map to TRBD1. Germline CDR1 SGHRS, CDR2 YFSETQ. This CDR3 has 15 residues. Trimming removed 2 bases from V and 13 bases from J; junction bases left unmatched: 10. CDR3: CASSFGRTGDQPLHF. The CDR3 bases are TGCGCCAGCAGCTTCGGCCGGACAGGGGACCAGCCCCTCCACTTT.

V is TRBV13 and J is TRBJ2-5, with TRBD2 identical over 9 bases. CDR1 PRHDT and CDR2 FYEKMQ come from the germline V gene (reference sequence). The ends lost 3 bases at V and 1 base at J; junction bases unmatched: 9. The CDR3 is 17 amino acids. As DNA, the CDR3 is TGTGCCAGCAGCTTCGTTGCGGGGGGGTCGACCCAAGAGACCCAGTACTTC. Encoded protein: CASSFVAGGSTQETQYF. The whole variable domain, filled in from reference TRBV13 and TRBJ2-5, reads AAGVIQSPRHLIKEKRETATLKCYPIPRHDTVYWYQQGPGQDPQFLISFYEKMQSDKGSIPDRFSAQQFSDYHSELNMSSLELGDSALYFCASSFVAGGSTQETQYFGPGTRLLVL.

Here the CDR3 DNA reads TGCAGGGTCTCCCGCGGGGGGGCTGCAGATACGCAGTATTTT. Protein: CRVSRGGAADTQYF. The chain combines TRBV20-1 with TRBJ2-3; the match to TRBD2 covers 9 bases. CDR1 is DFQATT and CDR2 is SNEGSKA in the germline V gene (reference sequence). This CDR3 comprises 14 residues.

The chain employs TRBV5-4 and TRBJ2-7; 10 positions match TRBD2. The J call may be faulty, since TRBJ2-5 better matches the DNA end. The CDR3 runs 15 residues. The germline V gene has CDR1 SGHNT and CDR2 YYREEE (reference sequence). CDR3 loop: CASSLVGTSAETQYF. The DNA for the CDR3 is TGTGCCAGCAGCTTGGTGGGGACTAGCGCTGAGACCCAGTACTTC.

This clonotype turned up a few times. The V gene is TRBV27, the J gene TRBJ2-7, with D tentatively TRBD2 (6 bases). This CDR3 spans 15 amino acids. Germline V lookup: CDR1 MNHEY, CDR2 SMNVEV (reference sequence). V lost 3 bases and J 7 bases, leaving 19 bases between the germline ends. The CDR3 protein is CASSFAGTHNGEQYF. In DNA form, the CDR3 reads TGTGCCAGCAGTTTTGCCGGGACTCATAACGGGGAGCAGTACTTC.

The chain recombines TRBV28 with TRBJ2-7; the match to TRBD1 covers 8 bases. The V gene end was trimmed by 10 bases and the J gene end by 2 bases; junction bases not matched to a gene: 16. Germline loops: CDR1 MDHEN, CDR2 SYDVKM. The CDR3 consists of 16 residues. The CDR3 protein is CAIRTGRDILTYEQYF. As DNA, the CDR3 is TGTGCCATCAGGACAGGGCGGGACATTCTTACCTACGAGCAGTACTTC.

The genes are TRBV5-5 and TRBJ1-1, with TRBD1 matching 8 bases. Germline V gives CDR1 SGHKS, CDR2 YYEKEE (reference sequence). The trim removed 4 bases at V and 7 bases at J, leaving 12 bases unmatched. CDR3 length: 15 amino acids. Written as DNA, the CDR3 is TGTGCCAGCAGCCGGATCACGGGACAGGTCGATGAAGCTTTCTTT. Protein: CASSRITGQVDEAFF.

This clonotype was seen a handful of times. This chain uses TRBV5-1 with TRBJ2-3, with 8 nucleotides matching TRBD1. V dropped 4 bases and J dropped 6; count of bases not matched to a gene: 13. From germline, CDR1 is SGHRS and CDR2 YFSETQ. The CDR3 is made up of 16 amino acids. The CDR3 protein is CASSEAGQGQYDTQYF. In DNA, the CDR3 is TGCGCCAGCAGCGAGGCAGGACAGGGTCAATATGATACGCAGTATTTT.

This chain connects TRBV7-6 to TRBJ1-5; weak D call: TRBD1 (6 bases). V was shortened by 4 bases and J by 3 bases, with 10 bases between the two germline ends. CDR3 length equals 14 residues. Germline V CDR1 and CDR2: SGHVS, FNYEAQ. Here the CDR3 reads CASSSQGFNQPQHF. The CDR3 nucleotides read TGTGCCAGCAGCTCACAGGGTTTCAATCAGCCCCAGCATTTT. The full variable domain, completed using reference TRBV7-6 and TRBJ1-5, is GAGVSQSPRYKVTKRGQDVALRCDPISGHVSLYWYRQALGQGPEFLTYFNYEAQQDKSGLPNDRFSAERPEGSISTLTIQRTEQRDSAMYRCASSSQGFNQPQHFGDGTRLSIL.

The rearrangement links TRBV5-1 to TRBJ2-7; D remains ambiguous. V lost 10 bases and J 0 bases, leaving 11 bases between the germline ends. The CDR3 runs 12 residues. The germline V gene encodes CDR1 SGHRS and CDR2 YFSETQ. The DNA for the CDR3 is TGCGCCGACGGACGGAGCTCCTACGAGCAGTACTTC. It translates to CADGRSSYEQYF. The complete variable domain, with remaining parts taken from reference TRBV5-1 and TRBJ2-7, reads KAGVTQTPRYLIKTRGQQVTLSCSPISGHRSVSWYQQTPGQGLQFLFEYFSETQRNKGNFPGRFSGRQFSNSRSEMNVSTLELGDSALYLCADGRSSYEQYFGPGTRLTVT.